This TCR beta chain was found in a study of T cells after yellow fever vaccination. On the study more broadly: Preparation of fractions with low cell numbers was performed using SMART-Seq v4 Ultra Low Input.

The CDR3 loop spans 14 amino acids. The V gene's germline CDR1 is PRHDT and CDR2 FYEKMQ (reference sequence). V lost 0 bases and J 5 bases, leaving 5 bases between the germline ends. Each CDR3 protein gets one entry after TCRdb re-called the 5' RACE reads with MiXCR. Of fewer than 90,000 distinct CDR3 sequences listed, around 6.9% were seen once; the top ten hold 35%. V gene TRBV13 combines with J gene TRBJ1-6; D unresolved. The TCR comes from a man aged 18 to 30 who received the YFV17D yellow fever vaccine. Sequencing used CD8+ T cells sorted from PBMCs, obtained about 5 days after the first yellow fever vaccination. This CDR3 is CASSLGPDNSPLHF. The CDR3 coding sequence is TGTGCCAGCAGCTTAGGGCCGGATAATTCACCCCTCCACTTT.